This TCR beta chain was found in a study of cytomegalovirus exposure and HLA in healthy donors. Study observations and caveats: Earlier analysis yielded a pattern in which most TCR beta V segments were productive about 87% or about 30% of the time. The authors judged a highly shared variant cluster likely a sequencing artifact.

It was with 60 Vbeta and 13 Jbeta primers that the PCR ran. Authors' processing steps: Unique TCR beta chains numbered about 72 million in a later analysis, with 10 million to 14 million shared. TCRdb's copy holds only in-frame clones and misses some; the assay was immunoSEQ multiplex PCR. The DNA gave D and trimming, while V, J and clone size come from that table. The table shows some 150,000 clones, with roughly 85% occurring only once. Each donor's status was that of a healthy bone marrow donor. V trimming: 5 bases; J trimming: 1 base; junction bases outside the gene matches: 7. The CDR3 consists of 16 residues. Germline-derived CDR1 and CDR2 are SGHAT and FQNNGV. Details on this clone: Antigen: not known.

The clonotype comes from a woman between 18 and 29 years old in good health and CMV-seronegative. The V and J genes are TRBV11-2 and TRBJ2-3; 9 bases fit TRBD1. Sequenced input: PBMCs. In DNA, the CDR3 is TGTGCCAGCAGCCAACAGGGGGCGACGGGCACAGATACGCAGTATTTT. It specifies CASSQQGATGTDTQYF.